The clone carrying this T cell receptor (beta chain) has a count of ten or more. Its antigen is still unknown. The data were obtained in a study of T-cell reconstitution after alpha-beta-depleted transplantation in children. The study, taken as a whole, reports: Reports say that about two months after transplant, the alpha-beta T cells came out of several hundred graft clones that had expanded. Recipient T cells and thymic progenitors that survived were the source of the high TCRbeta diversity seen at day 60 in some patients. The main origin of T-cell counts and diversity one year after transplant was newly produced T cells.

A TCRbeta library incorporating unique molecular identifiers was prepared. TCRdb re-derived calls from the PCR reads in MiXCR, one entry per CDR3 protein. The profile covers 250,000 to 400,000 distinct CDR3 sequences, with around 20% appearing a single time and 9.5% to 12% taken by the ten largest. Per the germline V gene, CDR1 is ENHRY and CDR2 is SYGVKD. The V end lost 5 bases, the J end lost 6 bases, and 13 bases lay between the germline ends. The CDR3 covers 14 residues. This receptor was taken from a male patient between 5 and 17 years old who had a stem cell transplant for acute lymphoblastic leukemia, so the T cells may come from the graft donor. The sample here was PBMCs, mostly from graft donor cells, taken 180 days after TCRalphabeta/CD19-depleted stem cell transplant. The chain joins TRBV10-3 to TRBJ2-2, with D possibly matching TRBD2 (6 bases). CDR3 nucleotide sequence: TGTGCCATCAGTAGCGGGTGGCCAGCCGGGGAGCTGTTTTTT. Encoded protein: CAISSGWPAGELFF.